The T cell receptor beta chain described here comes from a study of CD8 T cells in ankylosing spondylitis. General study points: What seemed typical of ankylosing spondylitis blood was a TCR beta motif built from about 8 highly homologous variants.

CDR1 and CDR2 from the germline V gene are DFQATT and SNEGSKA (reference sequence). The V end was cut by 2 bases, the J end by 1 base, with 15 bases between. The CDR3 has 16 amino acids. This clonotype was seen many times. Antigen unknown. By quantitative 5'-RACE with molecular barcodes, the TCR beta libraries were made. TCRdb analysed the 5' RACE reads with MiXCR anew, one entry per CDR3 protein. Altogether about 150,000 distinct CDR3 sequences are present, roughly an eighth being singletons, with the ten largest covering less than 5%. The receptor comes from a female donor with ankylosing spondylitis or in good health (not recorded which). The chain joins TRBV20-1 to TRBJ1-5; D is ambiguous. Sequences were obtained from blood, either unsorted or a sorted T cell fraction (not recorded which). The chain's CDR3 is CSARSTGVGSNQPQHF. Written as DNA, the CDR3 is TGCAGTGCTAGATCTACGGGTGTTGGGAGCAATCAGCCCCAGCATTTT.